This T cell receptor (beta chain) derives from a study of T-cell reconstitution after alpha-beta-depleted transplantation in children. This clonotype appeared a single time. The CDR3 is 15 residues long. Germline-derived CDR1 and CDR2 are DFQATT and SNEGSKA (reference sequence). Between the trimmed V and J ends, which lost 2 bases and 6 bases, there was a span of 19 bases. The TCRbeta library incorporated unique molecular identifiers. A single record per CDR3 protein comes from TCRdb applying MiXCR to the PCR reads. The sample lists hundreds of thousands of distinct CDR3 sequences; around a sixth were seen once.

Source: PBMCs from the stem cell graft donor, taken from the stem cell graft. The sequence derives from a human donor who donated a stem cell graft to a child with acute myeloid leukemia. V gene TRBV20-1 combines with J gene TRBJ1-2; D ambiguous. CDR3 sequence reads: CSARTREGVGDGYTF. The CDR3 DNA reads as TGCAGTGCTAGAACGAGAGAGGGAGTGGGCGATGGCTACACCTTC.